Shown below are 16 T cell receptor beta chains from a single sample sequenced in a study of shared clonotypes between healthy human individuals. Generated by immunoSEQ multiplex PCR, the TCRdb table keeps only in-frame clones and is missing some. Seen here are over a million clones, around 95% observed once, and the top ten hold about 1%. Material for sequencing was naive CD4+ T cells sorted from blood. Subset indicated: CD45RA+ positively selected. Source of these receptors: a man aged 30 to 39 in good health.

The rearrangement joins TRBV5-1 to TRBJ2-3; D gene unclear. V dropped 4 bases and J dropped 5 bases, with 11 bases sitting between them. Germline V gene lookup returns CDR1 SGHRS and CDR2 YFSETQ. The CDR3 is 13 amino acids. Written as DNA, the CDR3 is TGCGCCAGCAGCGAACCCCATGGAGATACGCAGTATTTT. It encodes CASSEPHGDTQYF.

The CDR3 bases are TGTGCCAGTCATGACAGGGGGTATCAGCCCCAGCATTTT. Translating it yields CASHDRGYQPQHF. This rearrangement joins TRBV19 to TRBJ1-5; 9 bases fit TRBD1. The V and J ends lost 8 bases and 5 bases, in that order; junction bases with no gene match: 4. The CDR3 spans 13 residues. CDR1 is LNHDA and CDR2 is SQIVND in the germline V gene (reference sequence).

The chain couples TRBV5-6 to TRBJ2-2; 7 bases are a match to TRBD1. CDR3 size: 17 residues. After removal of 4 bases from V and 0 bases from J, the junction contained 9 bases not matched to a gene. Germline CDR1 reads SGHDT; CDR2 reads YYEEEE. DNA of the CDR3: TGTGCCAGCAGCATCCCGGACAGGTACGCGAACACCGGGGAGCTGTTTTTT. Protein product: CASSIPDRYANTGELFF.

The chain has TRBV11-3 and TRBJ2-2; tentative D call: TRBD1 (6 bases). CDR1 is SGHNT and CDR2 is YENEEA in the germline V gene. Trimming stripped 2 bases from V and 3 bases from J, with 7 bases between. The CDR3 is 14 residues long. Here the CDR3 DNA reads TGTGCCAGCAGCTTAAGGGGGTACACCGGGGAGCTGTTTTTT. Protein sequence: CASSLRGYTGELFF.

The rearrangement links TRBV29-1 to TRBJ1-2; TRBD1 might be the D (5 bases). With 4 bases removed from V and 7 bases from J, the gap between germline ends came to 10 bases. The CDR3 totals 11 residues. Per germline, CDR1 SQVTM and CDR2 ANQGSEA. The CDR3 sequence: CSVVQGTGYTF. DNA for the CDR3: TGCAGCGTTGTCCAGGGCACTGGCTACACCTTC.

The chain is built from TRBV18 and TRBJ1-1, with TRBD1 matching over 7 bases. The CDR3 length is 14 residues. The germline V gene encodes CDR1 KGHSH and CDR2 LQKENI. The junction had 1 base not matched to a gene; V was cut back by 2 bases and J by 1 base. This chain's CDR3 is CASSPNRGNTEAFF. The CDR3 bases are TGTGCCAGCTCACCAAACAGGGGGAACACTGAAGCTTTCTTT.

The rearrangement uses TRBV4-3 and TRBJ2-3, with D possibly matching TRBD2 (6 bases). The germline V and J ends were trimmed by 7 bases and 1 base, with 9 bases remaining between them. Germline assignment: CDR1 LGHNA and CDR2 YSLEER. The CDR3 totals 13 residues. Written as DNA, the CDR3 is TGCGCCAGCAAGCGGGTGGGCACAGATACGCAGTATTTT. Translation: CASKRVGTDTQYF.

The chain couples TRBV7-3 to TRBJ2-1; D is uncertain. The CDR3 totals 16 residues. Trimming stripped 3 bases from V and 0 bases from J, with 12 bases between. Germline V gives CDR1 SGHTA, CDR2 FQGTGA. In DNA, the CDR3 is TGTGCCAGCAGCTTTGTAGGCGGCAGCTCCTACAATGAGCAGTTCTTC. Protein product: CASSFVGGSSYNEQFF.

The chain carries TRBV27 and TRBJ2-1; possible D gene TRBD2, 6 bases. The CDR3 has 18 amino acids. CDR1 MNHEY and CDR2 SMNVEV come from the germline V gene (reference sequence). The V and J ends lost 3 bases and 4 bases respectively, with 22 bases between them. CDR3 amino acids: CASSFWGVGAGAYNEQFF. The CDR3 bases are TGTGCCAGCAGTTTCTGGGGAGTTGGAGCGGGTGCTTACAATGAGCAGTTCTTC.

V and J are TRBV6-5 and TRBJ2-7; 7 bases are a match to TRBD1. This CDR3 comprises 14 residues. In germline, CDR1 is MNHEY, CDR2 SVGAGI. V dropped 4 bases and J dropped 2; count of bases not matched to a gene: 5. The CDR3 sequence: CASSSTGPTYEQYF. The CDR3 DNA sequence: TGTGCCAGCAGTTCGACAGGGCCAACCTACGAGCAGTACTTC.

In this sample, this clone turned up a few times. The chain joins TRBV5-1 to TRBJ2-1; 9 positions match TRBD1. The CDR3 extends over 13 amino acids. V lost 4 bases, J lost 8 bases, and 4 bases stayed unmatched. In germline, CDR1 is SGHRS, CDR2 YFSETQ. CDR3 sequence reads: CASSVDRGHEQFF. The CDR3 bases are TGCGCCAGCAGCGTGGACAGGGGCCATGAGCAGTTCTTC.

This chain links TRBV5-8 with TRBJ2-7, with D possibly being TRBD2 (5 bases). Germline V gene data show CDR1 as SGHTS and CDR2 as YDEGEE. V shed 2 bases and J shed 0 bases, with 6 bases lying between them. CDR3 size: 13 residues. The CDR3 bases are TGTGCCAGCAGCTTCGGGATCTCCTACGAGCAGTACTTC. It yields the protein CASSFGISYEQYF.

This clone was recorded only once. The chain employs TRBV6-6 and TRBJ2-7; TRBD2 matches at 8 bases. Germline V gives CDR1 MNHNY, CDR2 SVGAGI (reference sequence). The CDR3 has 14 residues. J was trimmed by 6 bases and V by 2 bases; bases with no gene match: 6. This chain's CDR3 is CASSYLGLAGEQYF. The CDR3, as DNA: TGTGCCAGCAGTTACCTAGGACTAGCCGGCGAGCAGTACTTC.

DNA for the CDR3: TGTGCCAGCAGCCCAAGGACAGGGATGAACACTGAAGCTTTCTTT. Translated, it gives CASSPRTGMNTEAFF. The rearrangement links TRBV9 to TRBJ1-1; 8 positions agree with TRBD1. After removal of 4 bases from V and 0 bases from J, the junction contained 5 bases not matched to a gene. CDR1 is SGDLS and CDR2 is YYNGEE in the germline V gene. This CDR3 comprises 15 residues.

The chain is built from TRBV15 and TRBJ2-1; 11 bases align to TRBD2. Germline V gene data show CDR1 as LNHNV and CDR2 as YYDKDF (reference sequence). The CDR3 spans 15 residues. Unmatched junction bases numbered 0, after V lost 5 bases and J lost 0 bases. CDR3 amino acids: CATSGTSGSYNEQFF. The CDR3 region has the DNA TGTGCCACCAGCGGGACTAGCGGCTCCTACAATGAGCAGTTCTTC. The variable domain in full, with the rest retrieved from reference TRBV15 and TRBJ2-1, is DAMVIQNPRYQVTQFGKPVTLSCSQTLNHNVMYWYQQKSSQAPKLLFHYYDKDFNNEADTPDNFQSRRPNTSFCFLDIRSPGLGDTAMYLCATSGTSGSYNEQFFGPGTRLTVL.

V and J are TRBV29-1 and TRBJ2-3, with 9 bases matching TRBD2. Germline V gene sequence: CDR1 SQVTM, CDR2 ANQGSEA. The ends lost 0 bases at V and 2 bases at J; junction bases unmatched: 6. The CDR3 is 16 amino acids. CDR3 sequence reads: CSVEDRLAGFTDTQYF. The CDR3 nucleotides read TGCAGCGTTGAAGATCGTCTAGCGGGATTCACAGATACGCAGTATTTT.